This T cell receptor (beta chain) was retrieved from a study of blood T cell repertoires in COVID-19 (dated by TCRdb to about 2020). Describing the broader study: Samples covering the acute and convalescent phases of COVID-19 were provided by collaborators in the United States, Italy and Spain. The prospective study material was composed of cDNA or gDNA derived from T cells, B-cell-depleted T cells, or PBMCs. Subjects who had been exposed to COVID-19, were actively infected with it, or had recovered from it provided the deeply sampled blood TCRbeta repertoires that made up the dataset. A freely available public database, intended as a resource for researchers studying the immune response to SARS-CoV-2, is where the repertoires were released. The samples were drawn from two sources: the first 160 participants of the ongoing ImmuneRACE study, and 1,200 or so subjects contributed by 6 global collaborators. The sample metadata nearly always contained a de-identified subject ID, COVID-19 status, age in years and sex. Where available, HLA class I and class II types were taken from metadata supplied by the sample provider and were not determined by assay-based typing.

Taken from cysteine to phenylalanine, the CDR3 has 14 residues. The DNA shown is the 42-base CDR3, in frame from base 1. For CDR1 and CDR2, the germline V gene (reference sequence) lists GTSNPN and SVGIG. V sheds 5 bases and J sheds 2 bases, leaving 16 bases between their ends. Paper-wide results and their limitations: Clinical and demographic metadata were provided uncurated, with the amount varying by source and participant.

Each collaborating institution followed its own protocols to collect whole blood in K2EDTA tubes. For TCRbeta analysis, collaborators shipped samples in one of three forms: frozen whole blood, isolated PBMCs, or DNA extracted from either of those sample types. TCRbeta CDR3 regions were amplified from genomic DNA using the immunoSEQ Assay, a bias-controlled multiplex PCR. In the paper's pipeline: Nucleated cell counts per sample were estimated from amplification of reference gene primers within the assay. To quantify the absolute abundance of each unique TCRbeta CDR3 rearrangement, sequence reads were collapsed and filtered. For each sample, productive Simpson clonality was calculated by taking the square root of Simpson's diversity index across productive rearrangements. This immuneACCESS table, as held by TCRdb, lists in-frame sequences with V and J called but not all clones. Of the missing ones, under half trace to an unresolved V gene in checked studies; the others have no known cause. The DNA was the basis for D and trimming; V, J and clone size are from that table. The sample table records approximately 50,000 clones; around 86% of these occur just once. More than 8.5% of the sample lies in the top ten.

As concerns this clone: Its antigen is unknown. No much larger clone is present one base from it, and per-base qualities are unavailable.

Material for sequencing was peripheral blood. The V and J segments used are TRBV30 and TRBJ2-7; the D gene lacks a confident call. The receptor's source is a human donor in a cohort sampled during active COVID-19. The CDR3 here reads CAWAKSGFAYEQYF. The DNA sequence reads TGTGCCTGGGCAAAGTCGGGTTTTGCCTACGAGCAGTACTTC.